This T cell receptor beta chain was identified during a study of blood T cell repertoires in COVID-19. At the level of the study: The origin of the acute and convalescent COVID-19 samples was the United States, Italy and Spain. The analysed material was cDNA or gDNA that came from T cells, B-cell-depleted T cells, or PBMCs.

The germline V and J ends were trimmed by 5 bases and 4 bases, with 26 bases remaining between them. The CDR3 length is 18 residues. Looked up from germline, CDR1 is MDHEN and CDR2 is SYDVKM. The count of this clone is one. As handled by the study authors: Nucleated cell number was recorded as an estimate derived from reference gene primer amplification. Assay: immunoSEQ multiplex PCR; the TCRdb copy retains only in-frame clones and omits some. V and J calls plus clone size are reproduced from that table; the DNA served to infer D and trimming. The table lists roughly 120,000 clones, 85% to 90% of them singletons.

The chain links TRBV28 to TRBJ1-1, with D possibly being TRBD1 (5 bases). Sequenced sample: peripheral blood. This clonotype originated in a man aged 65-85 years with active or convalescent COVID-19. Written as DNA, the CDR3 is TGTGCCAGCAGTCCCATAACTCTCTTGGACATCGCGAGCACTGAAGCTTTCTTT. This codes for CASSPITLLDIASTEAFF.